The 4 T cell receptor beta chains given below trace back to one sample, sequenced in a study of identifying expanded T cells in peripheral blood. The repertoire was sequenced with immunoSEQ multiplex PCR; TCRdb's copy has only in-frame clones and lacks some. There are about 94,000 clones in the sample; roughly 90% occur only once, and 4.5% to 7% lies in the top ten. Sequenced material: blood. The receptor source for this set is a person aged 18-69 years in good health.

Here the CDR3 DNA reads TGCGCCAGCAGCCAAGGCCCAGGGGTCAATCAGCCCCAGCATTTT. Its translation: CASSQGPGVNQPQHF. The chain recombines TRBV4-1 with TRBJ1-5; D may be TRBD1 (6 bases). Trimming shortened V by 1 base and J by 3 bases, and 10 bases separated the two germline ends. Germline V lookup: CDR1 MGHRA, CDR2 YSYEKL. The CDR3 is 15 amino acids.

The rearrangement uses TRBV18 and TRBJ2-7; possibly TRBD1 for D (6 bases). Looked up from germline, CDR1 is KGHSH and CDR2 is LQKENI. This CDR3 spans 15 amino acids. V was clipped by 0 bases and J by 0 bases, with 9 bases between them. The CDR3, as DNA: TGTGCCAGCTCACCACCCGGACAGCACTCCTACGAGCAGTACTTC. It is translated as CASSPPGQHSYEQYF.

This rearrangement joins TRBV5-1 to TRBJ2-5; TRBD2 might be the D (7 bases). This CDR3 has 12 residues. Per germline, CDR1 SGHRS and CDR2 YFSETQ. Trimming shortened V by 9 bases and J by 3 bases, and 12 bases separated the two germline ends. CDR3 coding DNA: TGCGCCACCCGAGGGGGGGAAGAGACCCAGTACTTC. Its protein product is CATRGGEETQYF.

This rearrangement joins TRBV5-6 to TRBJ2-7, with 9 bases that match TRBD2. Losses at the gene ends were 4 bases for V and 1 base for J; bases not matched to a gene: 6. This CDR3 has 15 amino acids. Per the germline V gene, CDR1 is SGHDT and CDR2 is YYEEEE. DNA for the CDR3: TGTGCCAGCAGCCTTAGCGGGAGTAGTTCCTACGAGCAGTACTTC. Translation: CASSLSGSSSYEQYF.